This T cell receptor beta chain was sequenced during a study of blood T cell repertoires in COVID-19. About the study: COVID-19 samples collected from the United States, Italy and Spain covered acute and convalescent phases. T cells, B-cell-depleted T cells, or PBMCs supplied cDNA or gDNA.

The authors' processing: It was from reference gene primer amplification that nucleated cell counts were estimated. The protocol was immunoSEQ multiplex PCR, while the TCRdb copy is restricted to in-frame clones and leaves out a portion. That table is the source of V, J and clone size, and D and trimming were worked out from the DNA. The data hold roughly 150,000 clones, with approximately 82% observed a single time. V was clipped by 0 bases and J by 4 bases; unmatched bases: 19. This CDR3 region has 21 residues. Germline values: CDR1 SGHDN, CDR2 FVKESK. Sequenced: peripheral blood. The receptor's source is a woman between 45 and 65 years old in a cohort sampled during active or convalescent COVID-19. This chain joins TRBV14 and TRBJ2-1; 9 bases agree with TRBD2. As DNA, the CDR3 is TGTGCCAGCAGCCAAGAAATGTTGGGCCTGCTTCTAGCGGGGTTTTACAATGAGCAGTTCTTC. This codes for CASSQEMLGLLLAGFYNEQFF. The complete variable domain, with remaining parts taken from reference TRBV14 and TRBJ2-1, reads EAGVTQFPSHSVIEKGQTVTLRCDPISGHDNLYWYRRVMGKEIKFLLHFVKESKQDESGMPNNRFLAERTGGTYSTLKVQPAELEDSGVYFCASSQEMLGLLLAGFYNEQFFGPGTRLTVL.